This TCR beta chain was recorded in a study of blood T cells in healthy people across ages. Regarding the study as a whole: Comparison with aged donors showed that long-lived donors had more naive CD4+ cells and higher diversity. From one million sequenced T cells, diversity estimates were lower bounds.

Alongside a J-beta primer mix, a sample-barcoded 5' primer served in a second PCR lasting roughly 7 to 11 cycles. TCRdb itself ran the 5' RACE reads through MiXCR, one entry per CDR3 protein. The sample holds hundreds of thousands of distinct CDR3 sequences; roughly 50% are singletons and the top ten take around an eighth. Worth noting for this clonotype: Its antigen remains unknown.

The V gene's germline CDR1 is SQVTM and CDR2 ANQGSEA. The V end was cut by 3 bases, the J end by 1 base, with 13 bases between. This CDR3 contains 15 residues. The TCR was taken from a man aged 25-45 years in good health. The sample taken for sequencing was blood. The chain links TRBV29-1 to TRBJ2-4; maybe TRBD2 (6 bases). The DNA of the CDR3 is TGCAGCGTTGAGATGGCGGGGTCTGCCAAAAACATTCAGTACTTC. Translating gives CSVEMAGSAKNIQYF.